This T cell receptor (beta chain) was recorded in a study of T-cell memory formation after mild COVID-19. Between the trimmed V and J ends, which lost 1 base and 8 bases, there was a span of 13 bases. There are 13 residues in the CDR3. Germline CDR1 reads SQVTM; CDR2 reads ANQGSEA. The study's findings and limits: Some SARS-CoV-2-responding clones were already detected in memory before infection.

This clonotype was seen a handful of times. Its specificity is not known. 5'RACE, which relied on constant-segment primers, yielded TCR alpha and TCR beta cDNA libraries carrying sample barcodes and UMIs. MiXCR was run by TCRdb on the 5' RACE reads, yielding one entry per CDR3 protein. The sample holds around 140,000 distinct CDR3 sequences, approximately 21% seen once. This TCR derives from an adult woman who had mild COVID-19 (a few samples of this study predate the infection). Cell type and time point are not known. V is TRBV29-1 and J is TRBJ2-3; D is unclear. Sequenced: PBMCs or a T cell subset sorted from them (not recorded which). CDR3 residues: CSVEGAVGSTQYF. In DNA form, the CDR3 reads TGCAGCGTTGAAGGGGCCGTCGGCTCTACGCAGTATTTT.